This TCR beta chain was observed in a study of OX40 agonist ivuxolimab in advanced cancers. Note on this clone: The antigen is undetermined.

Study-level results: Expanded clones tended on average to be more numerous among CD8+ T cells than CD4+.

This table comes from immunoSEQ multiplex PCR, and its TCRdb copy is limited to in-frame clones, with some not included. The sample holds 55,000 to 90,000 clones, 70% to 90% seen once. Sequencing was performed on CD4+ or CD8+ T cells sorted from blood, taken in a trial of the OX40 agonist ivuxolimab. The TCR was taken from an adult with an advanced solid tumor such as melanoma, head and neck, liver or kidney cancer.

This CDR3 reads CASSLVFRLAGLGQETQYF. In nucleotides, the CDR3 is TGTGCCAGCAGCTTAGTTTTTCGGCTAGCGGGACTGGGGCAAGAGACCCAGTACTTC. This rearrangement joins TRBV11-2 to TRBJ2-5; 9 bases fit TRBD2. J lost 2 bases, V lost 1 base, and 14 bases had no gene match. Germline lookup yields CDR1 SGHAT and CDR2 FQNNGV. The CDR3 has 19 amino acids.